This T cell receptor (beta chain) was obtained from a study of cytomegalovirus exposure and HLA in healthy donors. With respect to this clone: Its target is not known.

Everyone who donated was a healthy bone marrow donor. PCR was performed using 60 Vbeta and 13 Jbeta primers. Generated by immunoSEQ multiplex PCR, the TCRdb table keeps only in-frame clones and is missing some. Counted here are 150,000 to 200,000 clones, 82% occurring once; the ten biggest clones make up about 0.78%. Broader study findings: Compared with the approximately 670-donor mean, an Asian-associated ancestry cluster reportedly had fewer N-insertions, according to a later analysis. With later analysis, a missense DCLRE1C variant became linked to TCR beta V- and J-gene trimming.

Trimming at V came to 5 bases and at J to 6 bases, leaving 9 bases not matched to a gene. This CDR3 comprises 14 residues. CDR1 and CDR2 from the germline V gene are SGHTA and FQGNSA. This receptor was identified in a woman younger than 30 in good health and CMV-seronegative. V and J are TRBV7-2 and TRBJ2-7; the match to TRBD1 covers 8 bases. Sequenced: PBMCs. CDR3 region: CASSKRTGTPEQYF. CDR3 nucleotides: TGTGCCAGCAGCAAGCGGACAGGGACGCCCGAGCAGTACTTC.